These 8 T cell receptor beta chains share one sample of origin, sequenced in a study of human T cells and chemical hapten exposure (dated by TCRdb to the early 2020s). Libraries came from RACE. The instrument was a NextSeq 500. The raw public data were reprocessed by TCRdb itself: fastp quality trimming at Q25, MiXCR clonotype calling, in-frame beta chains only. CDR3 protein sequences are deduplicated, and each keeps its most common genes and DNA. In this sample the table shows 350,000 to 400,000 distinct CDR3 sequences, roughly 5.3% of which occur a single time. The top ten clonotypes cover about 2.5% of the sample. The time point tag for this specimen amounts to: pre-sensitization, week 0. Explained via the paper, the treatment or condition label denotes: therapeutic diphenylcyclopropenone sensitization with weekly scalp DPC. This material consisted of whole blood, taken in connection with sensitization to the hapten diphenylcyclopropenone (DPC). Every receptor here comes from a woman in her fifties or sixties with alopecia areata. Some clones in this sample may be carry-over from other donors' samples.

The rearrangement joins TRBV7-2 to TRBJ1-2; 7 positions match TRBD1. The CDR3 consists of 15 residues. After removal of 6 bases from V and 7 bases from J, the junction contained 14 bases not matched to a gene. CDR1 is SGHTA and CDR2 is FQGNSA in the germline V gene. The CDR3 DNA follows: TGTGCCAGCAGAGGAGACAGGGAGGTAACTTTTGGCTACACCTTC. Encoded protein: CASRGDREVTFGYTF.

This clonotype was detected ten times or more. CDR3 sequence (DNA): TGCAGTGCTATTGGTCACCGCACAGATACGCAGTATTTT. Residues: CSAIGHRTDTQYF. The rearrangement uses TRBV20-1 and TRBJ2-3, with D hard to call. Germline V lookup: CDR1 DFQATT, CDR2 SNEGSKA (reference sequence). V was pared by 4 bases and J by 1 base, with 9 bases between. The CDR3 sequence is 13 residues long.

This clonotype was recorded at least ten times. This rearrangement joins TRBV25-1 to TRBJ1-1, with D perhaps matching TRBD1 (5 bases). Trimming shortened V by 0 bases and J by 8 bases, and 10 bases separated the two germline ends. This CDR3 contains 13 residues. The V gene's germline CDR1 is MGHDK and CDR2 SYGVNS. CDR3 nucleotide sequence: TGTGCCAGCAGTGAATATGGGGGAGGGGAAGCTTTCTTT. It encodes CASSEYGGGEAFF.

V is TRBV4-2 and J is TRBJ2-3; D remains ambiguous. Trimming cost V 5 bases and J 2 bases, with 14 bases left between them. From germline, CDR1 is LGHNA and CDR2 YNFKEQ. CDR3 length: 15 amino acids. The CDR3 here is CASSAPPGNTDTQYF. The CDR3 DNA is TGTGCCAGCAGCGCCCCCCCTGGAAACACAGATACGCAGTATTTT.

The table lists this clonotype with a few counts. The chain has TRBV27 and TRBJ1-5; 8 nucleotides line up with TRBD1. CDR3 length: 14 residues. J was trimmed by 3 bases and V by 6 bases; bases with no gene match: 4. Germline CDR1 is MNHEY and CDR2 is SMNVEV (reference sequence). The CDR3 reads CASRRDRFNQPQHF. The CDR3 DNA is TGTGCCAGCAGACGGGACAGGTTCAATCAGCCCCAGCATTTT.

This clonotype was picked up a small number of times. This chain joins TRBV27 and TRBJ1-2; 7 nucleotides line up with TRBD1. V shed 5 bases, J shed 3 bases, and the junction held 6 bases outside the gene matches. The CDR3 has 14 residues. Germline-derived CDR1 and CDR2 are MNHEY and SMNVEV (reference sequence). The CDR3 nucleotides read TGTGCCAGCAGTGGCAGGGGGGCCCACTATGGCTACACCTTC. It translates to CASSGRGAHYGYTF.

In this sample, this clonotype turned up a few times. The chain has TRBV14 and TRBJ2-1; no clear D gene. Germline CDR1 is SGHDN and CDR2 is FVKESK. Deletions cut 1 base from V and 5 bases from J, with 9 bases between. The length of the CDR3 is 14 residues. The DNA for the CDR3 is TGTGCCAGCAGCCAAGGTTCAGGAGACAATGAGCAGTTCTTC. Translation: CASSQGSGDNEQFF.

This clonotype appeared many times. The DNA of the CDR3 is TGTGCCAGCAGACCCTACAGGGCGAATGAAAAACTGTTTTTT. Translating it yields CASRPYRANEKLFF. The rearrangement joins TRBV27 to TRBJ1-4; tentative D call: TRBD1 (6 bases). V shed 6 bases and J shed 5 bases, with 13 bases lying between them. Looked up from germline, CDR1 is MNHEY and CDR2 is SMNVEV (reference sequence). The CDR3 consists of 14 residues.